Given below is one T cell receptor (beta chain) in context. Each sample's input was around 270 ng genomic DNA, 35,000 to 40,000 genome equivalents. Multiplex touch-down PCR amplified TRB using TRB-A and TRB-B pools in one tube. TCRdb reprocessed the multiplex PCR reads and stores each CDR3 protein as one record, lacking DNA. Its clone listing holds around 11,000 distinct CDR3 sequences. The CDR3 has 15 residues. Germline loops: CDR1 KGHSH, CDR2 LQKENI. These data originate in a study of T cell clusters in autoimmune cytopenias. The data also belong to a second study, concerning T cell repertoires in aging, cancer and after chemotherapy. As reported in that work: Healthy donor repertoires were recorded over several months to years and showed clear clonal overlap.

The chain joins TRBV18 to TRBJ2-5. Material: peripheral blood. This clonotype was obtained from a human donor in good health. CDR3 amino acids: CASSPPGQVGGTQYF.